Listed below are T cell receptor beta chains from one sample, sequenced in a study of graft-versus-host responses after intestinal transplantation. Sequencing used immunoSEQ multiplex PCR; TCRdb keeps in-frame clones, though not all of them. The sample consists of approximately 90,000 clones, roughly 90% of them appearing once. These receptors' targets are unknown. Sequenced here: unstimulated CD8+ T cells sorted from spleen or lymph node cells, sampled before transplant. The source is a human donor who was the organ donor for an intestinal transplant. CDR3s include the opening cysteine and the closing phenylalanine or tryptophan. D genes are given only for firm matches. Expanded clones are given a class, and other clones once, few, many or no size at all.

>TRBV7-9|once|TRBJ1-6|TRBD1
CASSLGPGTKGGGSPLHF
TGTGCCAGCAGCTTAGGCCCCGGGACAAAAGGAGGGGGCTCACCCCTCCACTTT
>TRBV5-1|NA|TRBJ1-2|TRBD1
CASSLRTGDYGYTF
TGCGCCAGCAGCTTGAGGACAGGTGACTATGGCTACACCTTC
>TRBV13|once|TRBJ2-1|TRBD2
CASSTLAGPYNEQFF
TGTGCCAGCAGCACTCTAGCGGGGCCCTACAATGAGCAGTTCTTC
>TRBV4-1|NA|TRBJ2-7|NA
CASSHSGETYEQYF
TGCGCCAGCAGCCACAGTGGGGAGACCTACGAGCAGTACTTC
>TRBV4-1|NA|TRBJ2-7|NA
CASSQDRGSEQYF
TGCGCCAGCAGCCAAGATAGGGGAAGCGAGCAGTACTTC
>TRBV4-3|NA|TRBJ2-3|TRBD2
CASSQEGAGVNTDTQYF
TGCGCCAGCAGCCAAGAGGGAGCGGGGGTAAACACAGATACGCAGTATTTT
>TRBV28|NA|TRBJ2-2|TRBD2
CASSVAGAGELFF
TGTGCCAGCAGTGTTGCGGGGGCCGGGGAGCTGTTTTTT
>TRBV5-8|NA|TRBJ2-7|NA
CASSWRVPSSYEQYF
TGTGCCAGCAGTTGGAGGGTCCCTAGCTCCTACGAGCAGTACTTC
>TRBV4-3|NA|TRBJ1-4|TRBD1
CASSQSGRGREKLFF
TGCGCCAGCAGCCAATCGGGCAGGGGGCGTGAAAAACTGTTTTTT
>TRBV9|NA|TRBJ2-2|TRBD2
CASSESRGDANTGELFF
TGTGCCAGCAGCGAATCGCGGGGGGACGCGAACACCGGGGAGCTGTTTTTT
>TRBV27|NA|TRBJ2-5|TRBD2
CASSPPGGETQYF
TGTGCCAGCAGCCCACCGGGAGGGGAGACCCAGTACTTC